The present TCR beta chain was sequenced within a study of beta chain features in type 1 diabetes. Whole-study findings and limits: TCRB CDR3s from Type 1 diabetes patients were moderately but significantly shorter in all four CD4+ subsets. A pattern of fewer insertions and more deletions at VDJ junctions was seen in type 1 diabetes patients.

A word on this clone: The antigen remains undetermined.

Sequenced material consisted of expressed TCRB transcripts (all of the isolated RNA was reverse transcribed). Profiled with immunoSEQ multiplex PCR; TCRdb holds only in-frame clones, not every one. The sample has about 260,000 clones; around 25% are singletons. Sequenced material: naive CD4+ T cells from blood. The source is a woman aged 30 to 39 with type 1 diabetes.

This chain's CDR3 is CAWRGLNNEKLFF. The CDR3 nucleotides read TGTGCCTGGAGGGGGCTCAATAATGAAAAACTGTTTTTT. The V and J genes are TRBV30 and TRBJ1-4, with D possibly matching TRBD1 (5 bases). Looked up from germline, CDR1 is GTSNPN and CDR2 is SVGIG (reference sequence). This CDR3 has 13 residues. Trimming shortened V by 3 bases and J by 4 bases, and 9 bases separated the two germline ends.